This T cell receptor beta chain was profiled in a study of cytomegalovirus exposure and HLA in healthy donors. 13 Jbeta primers and 60 Vbeta primers were used for the PCR. TCRdb's copy holds only in-frame clones and misses some; the assay was immunoSEQ multiplex PCR. The repertoire has roughly 160,000 clones, roughly four fifths of them found once; the top ten carry over 1.2%. The CDR3 runs 15 residues. Germline CDR1 reads SGHVS; CDR2 reads FNYEAQ. As concerns this clone: Its antigen is unknown.

Overall study results and limits: By HLA locus, TCR association rates varied in a later analysis, with DRB1 showing the most and HLA-C the fewest. In a later analysis, most CMV-associated TCR beta chains appeared HLA-restricted.

The V gene is TRBV7-6, the J gene TRBJ2-5; 7 bases line up with TRBD2. The DNA end favors TRBJ2-7, so the J call may be wrong. The source material was PBMCs. The TCR was taken from a man between 60 and 75 years old in good health and CMV-seronegative. CDR3 region: CASSLGAGVPYEQYF. The DNA for the CDR3 is TGTGCCAGCAGCTTAGGCGCGGGAGTCCCCTACGAGCAGTACTTC.